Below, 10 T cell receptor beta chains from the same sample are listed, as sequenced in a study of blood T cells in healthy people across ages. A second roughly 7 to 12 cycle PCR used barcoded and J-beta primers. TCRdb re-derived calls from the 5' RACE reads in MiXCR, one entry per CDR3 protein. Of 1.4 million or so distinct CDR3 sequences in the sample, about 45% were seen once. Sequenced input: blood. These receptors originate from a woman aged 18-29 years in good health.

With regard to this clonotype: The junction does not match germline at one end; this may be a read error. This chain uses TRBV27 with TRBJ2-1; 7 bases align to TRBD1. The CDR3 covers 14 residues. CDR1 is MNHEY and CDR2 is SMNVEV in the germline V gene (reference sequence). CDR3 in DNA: TGTGCCAGGAGTTTATTGGACAGGCGAGATGAGCAGTTCTTC. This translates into CARSLLDRRDEQFF.

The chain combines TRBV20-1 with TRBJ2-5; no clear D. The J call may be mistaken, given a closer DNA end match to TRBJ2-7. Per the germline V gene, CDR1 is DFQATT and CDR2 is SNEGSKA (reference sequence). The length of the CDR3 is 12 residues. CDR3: CSARDIHYEQYF. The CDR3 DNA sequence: TGCAGTGCTAGAGACATACACTACGAGCAGTACTTC.

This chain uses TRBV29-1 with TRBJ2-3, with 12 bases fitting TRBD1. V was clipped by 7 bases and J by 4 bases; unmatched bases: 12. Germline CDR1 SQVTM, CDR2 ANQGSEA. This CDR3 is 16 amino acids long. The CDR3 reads CSAIIGTGGLADTQYF. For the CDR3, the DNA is TGCAGCGCCATCATCGGGACAGGGGGCCTCGCAGATACGCAGTATTTT.

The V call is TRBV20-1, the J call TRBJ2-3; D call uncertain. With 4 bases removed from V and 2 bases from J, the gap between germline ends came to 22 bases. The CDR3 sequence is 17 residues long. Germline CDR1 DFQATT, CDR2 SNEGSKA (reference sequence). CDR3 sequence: CSAICEAGRALTDTQYF. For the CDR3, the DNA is TGCAGTGCTATCTGCGAGGCAGGAAGGGCCCTCACAGATACGCAGTATTTT.

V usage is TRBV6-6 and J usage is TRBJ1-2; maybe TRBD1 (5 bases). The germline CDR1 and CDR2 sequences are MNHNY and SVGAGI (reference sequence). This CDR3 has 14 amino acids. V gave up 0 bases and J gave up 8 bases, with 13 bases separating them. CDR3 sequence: CASSYSGGVDGYTF. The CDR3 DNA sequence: TGTGCCAGCAGTTACTCGGGAGGGGTCGACGGCTACACCTTC.

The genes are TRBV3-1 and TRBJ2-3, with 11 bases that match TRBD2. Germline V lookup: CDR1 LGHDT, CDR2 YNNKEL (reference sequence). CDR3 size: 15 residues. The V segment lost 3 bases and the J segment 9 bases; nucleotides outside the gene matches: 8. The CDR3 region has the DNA TGTGCCAGCAGCCACGATAGCGGGGGGGGACGCACGCAGTATTTT. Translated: CASSHDSGGGRTQYF.

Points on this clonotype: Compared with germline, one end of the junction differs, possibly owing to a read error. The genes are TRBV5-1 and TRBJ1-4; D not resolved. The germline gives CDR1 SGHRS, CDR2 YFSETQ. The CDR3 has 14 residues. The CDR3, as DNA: TGCGCCAGCAGCCCAAGTCAATCTAATGAAAAACCGTTTTTT. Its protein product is CASSPSQSNEKPFF.

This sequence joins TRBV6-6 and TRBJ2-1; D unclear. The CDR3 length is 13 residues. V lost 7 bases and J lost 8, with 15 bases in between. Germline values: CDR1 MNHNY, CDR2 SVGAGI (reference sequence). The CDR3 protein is CASNHGMVDEQFF. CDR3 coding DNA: TGTGCCAGCAACCACGGAATGGTGGATGAGCAGTTCTTC.

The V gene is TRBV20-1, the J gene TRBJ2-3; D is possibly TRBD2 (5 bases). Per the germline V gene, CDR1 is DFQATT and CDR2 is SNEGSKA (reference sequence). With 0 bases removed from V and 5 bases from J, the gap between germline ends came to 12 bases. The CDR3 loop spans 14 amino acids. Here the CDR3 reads CSARDLAVIDTQYF. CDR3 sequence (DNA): TGCAGTGCTAGAGATCTAGCCGTGATAGATACGCAGTATTTT.

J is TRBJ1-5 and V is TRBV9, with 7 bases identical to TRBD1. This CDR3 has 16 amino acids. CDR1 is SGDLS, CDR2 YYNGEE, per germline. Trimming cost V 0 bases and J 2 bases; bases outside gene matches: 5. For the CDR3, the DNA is TGTGCCAGCAGCGTAGGGGATACAGGGGGCAATCAGCCCCAGCATTTT. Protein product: CASSVGDTGGNQPQHF.